These 10 T cell receptor beta chains were sequenced from one sample in a study of cytomegalovirus exposure and HLA in healthy donors. Generated by immunoSEQ multiplex PCR, the TCRdb table keeps only in-frame clones and is missing some. Here the sample spans 150,000 to 170,000 clones, approximately 86% being singletons. Sequencing was done on a sample of PBMCs. The receptor source for this set is a man between 18 and 29 years old in good health and CMV-seropositive.

This clone was seen only a few times. This rearrangement joins TRBV19 to TRBJ2-2; D might be TRBD1 (6 bases). V shed 4 bases and J shed 8 bases, with 17 bases lying between them. The CDR3 contains 15 residues. Germline V CDR1 and CDR2: LNHDA, SQIVND (reference sequence). CDR3 sequence (DNA): TGTGCCAGTAGTACCATCACAGGGTCCCGTGGGGAGCTGTTTTTT. It encodes CASSTITGSRGELFF.

V and J are TRBV4-3 and TRBJ1-3; D gene uncertain. This CDR3 comprises 16 residues. Germline V gene sequence: CDR1 LGHNA, CDR2 YSLEER. With 3 bases removed from V and 0 bases from J, the gap between germline ends came to 12 bases. The DNA of the CDR3 is TGCGCCAGCAGCCAGCATGAGGGAGACTCTGGAAACACCATATATTTT. Protein sequence: CASSQHEGDSGNTIYF.

The V and J genes are TRBV4-1 and TRBJ2-5; 7 nucleotides line up with TRBD2. Germline V gene data show CDR1 as MGHRA and CDR2 as YSYEKL. Germline trimming cut 1 base from V and 3 bases from J; bases unmatched to any gene: 11. CDR3 size: 17 residues. The CDR3 nucleotides read TGCGCCAGCAGCCAAGTAGGGTCTGGCCGGGGGGAAGAGACCCAGTACTTC. The encoded protein is CASSQVGSGRGEETQYF.

The chain has TRBV7-2 and TRBJ2-2; maybe TRBD2 (6 bases). The CDR3 has 16 residues. Trimming removed 3 bases from V and 2 bases from J, with 13 bases in between. Germline V gene data show CDR1 as SGHTA and CDR2 as FQGNSA. The CDR3 DNA reads as TGTGCCAGCAGCTTCCACGCGGGGACCAACACCGGGGAGCTGTTTTTT. Protein sequence: CASSFHAGTNTGELFF.

The V and J genes are TRBV9 and TRBJ2-1, with TRBD2 as a possible D gene (7 bases). Trimming took 4 bases from V and 2 from J, leaving 13 bases between them. Germline V gives CDR1 SGDLS, CDR2 YYNGEE. The CDR3 extends over 15 amino acids. CDR3 bases: TGTGCCAGCAGCTCGGCGGGGGCTGCCTACAATGAGCAGTTCTTC. It specifies CASSSAGAAYNEQFF.

This chain joins TRBV5-5 and TRBJ1-1, with a tentative D call TRBD1 (5 bases). Looked up from germline, CDR1 is SGHKS and CDR2 is YYEKEE (reference sequence). The CDR3 is 12 amino acids. Trimming removed 2 bases at V and 6 bases at J, with 8 bases between. The CDR3 DNA follows: TGTGCCAGCAGCTTTAAACAGGCTGAAGCTTTCTTT. Protein sequence: CASSFKQAEAFF.

The V and J genes are TRBV7-2 and TRBJ2-1; TRBD2 matches at 10 bases. V lost 5 bases and J lost 3; bases outside the gene matches: 7. This CDR3 contains 16 residues. Germline V gene data show CDR1 as SGHTA and CDR2 as FQGNSA. CDR3 amino acids: CASSRGAGGIYNEQFF. Here the CDR3 DNA reads TGTGCCAGCAGCCGGGGAGCGGGAGGGATCTACAATGAGCAGTTCTTC.

The genes are TRBV6-5 and TRBJ1-5, with D hard to call. Germline V gene sequence: CDR1 MNHEY, CDR2 SVGAGI. The ends were cut back, 5 bases at V and 0 bases at J, with 8 bases in the middle. The CDR3 extends over 14 amino acids. The CDR3 bases are TGTGCCAGCAGTCAGCACAGTAGCAATCAGCCCCAGCATTTT. Translating gives CASSQHSSNQPQHF.

In this sample, this clone turned up once. This chain joins TRBV7-6 and TRBJ2-7, with TRBD1 matching over 9 bases. This CDR3 contains 15 residues. The germline gives CDR1 SGHVS, CDR2 FNYEAQ. Trimming removed 2 bases from V and 7 bases from J; junction bases left unmatched: 9. The CDR3 loop reads CASSLRGGTGYEQYF. The CDR3, as DNA: TGTGCCAGCAGCTTACGCGGAGGGACAGGGTATGAGCAGTACTTC. The whole variable domain, remainder taken from reference TRBV7-6 and TRBJ2-7, is GAGVSQSPRYKVTKRGQDVALRCDPISGHVSLYWYRQALGQGPEFLTYFNYEAQQDKSGLPNDRFSAERPEGSISTLTIQRTEQRDSAMYRCASSLRGGTGYEQYFGPGTRLTVT.

The gene calls are TRBV18 and TRBJ2-5, with unresolved D. The CDR3 length is 10 residues. Trimming left V 5 bases short and J 5 bases short, with 3 bases between. The germline CDR1 and CDR2 sequences are KGHSH and LQKENI. The CDR3 DNA is TGTGCCAGCTCAGGCGAGACCCAGTACTTC. Amino acid sequence: CASSGETQYF.